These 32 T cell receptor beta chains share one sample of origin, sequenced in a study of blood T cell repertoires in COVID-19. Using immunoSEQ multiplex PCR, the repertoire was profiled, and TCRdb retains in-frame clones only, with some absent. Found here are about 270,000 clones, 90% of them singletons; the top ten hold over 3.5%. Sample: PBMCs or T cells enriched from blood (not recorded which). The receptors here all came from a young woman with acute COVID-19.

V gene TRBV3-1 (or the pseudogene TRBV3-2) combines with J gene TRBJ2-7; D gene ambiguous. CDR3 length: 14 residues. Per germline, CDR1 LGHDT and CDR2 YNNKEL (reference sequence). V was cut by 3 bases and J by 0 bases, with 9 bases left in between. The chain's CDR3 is CASSQSVSSYEQYF. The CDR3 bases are TGTGCCAGCAGCCAGTCTGTCAGCTCCTACGAGCAGTACTTC.

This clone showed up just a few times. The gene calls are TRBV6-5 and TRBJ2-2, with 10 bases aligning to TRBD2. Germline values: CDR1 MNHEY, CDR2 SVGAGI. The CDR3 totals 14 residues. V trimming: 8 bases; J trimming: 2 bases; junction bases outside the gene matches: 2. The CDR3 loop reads CASRTSGNTGELFF. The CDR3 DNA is TGTGCCAGCCGGACTAGCGGTAACACCGGGGAGCTGTTTTTT.

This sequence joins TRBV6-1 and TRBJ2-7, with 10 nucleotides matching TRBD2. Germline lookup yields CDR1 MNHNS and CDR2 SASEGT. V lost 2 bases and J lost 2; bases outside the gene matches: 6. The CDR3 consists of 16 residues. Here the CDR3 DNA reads TGTGCCAGCAGTGAAAGACTAGCGGGCGGCGCCTACGAGCAGTACTTC. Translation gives CASSERLAGGAYEQYF.

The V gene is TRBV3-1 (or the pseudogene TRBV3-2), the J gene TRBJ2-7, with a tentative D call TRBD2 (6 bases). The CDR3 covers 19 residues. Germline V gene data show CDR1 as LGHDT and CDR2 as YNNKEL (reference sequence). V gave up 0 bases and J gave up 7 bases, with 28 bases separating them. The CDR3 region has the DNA TGTGCCAGCAGCCAAGATCATGGGTTGCTTTTACCTAGCGCGAGGGAGCAGTACTTC. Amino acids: CASSQDHGLLLPSAREQYF.

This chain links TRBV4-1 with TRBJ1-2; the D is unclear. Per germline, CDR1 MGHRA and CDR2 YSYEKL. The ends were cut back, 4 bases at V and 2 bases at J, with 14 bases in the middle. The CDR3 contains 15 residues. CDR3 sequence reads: CASSPQAAGNYGYTF. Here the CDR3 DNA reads TGCGCCAGCAGCCCTCAAGCGGCTGGAAACTATGGCTACACCTTC.

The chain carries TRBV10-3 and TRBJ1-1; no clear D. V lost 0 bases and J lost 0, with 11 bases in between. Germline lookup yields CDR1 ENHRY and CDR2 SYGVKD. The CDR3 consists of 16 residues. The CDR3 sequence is CAISESGLYMNTEAFF. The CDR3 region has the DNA TGTGCCATCAGTGAGTCAGGACTTTATATGAACACTGAAGCTTTCTTT.

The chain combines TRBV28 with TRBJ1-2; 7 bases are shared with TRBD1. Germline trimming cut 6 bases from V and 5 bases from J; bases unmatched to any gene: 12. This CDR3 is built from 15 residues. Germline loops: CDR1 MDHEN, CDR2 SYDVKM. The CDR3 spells CASSSALQGEYGYTF. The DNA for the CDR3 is TGTGCCAGCAGCTCCGCCCTCCAGGGGGAGTATGGCTACACCTTC.

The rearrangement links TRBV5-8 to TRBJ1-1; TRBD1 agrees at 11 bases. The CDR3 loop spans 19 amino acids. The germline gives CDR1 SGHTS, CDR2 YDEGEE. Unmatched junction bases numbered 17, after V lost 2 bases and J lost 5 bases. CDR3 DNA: TGTGCCAGCAGCTTAATGGTCCGGACAGGGGGCGACGTTAGAACTGAAGCTTTCTTT. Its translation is CASSLMVRTGGDVRTEAFF. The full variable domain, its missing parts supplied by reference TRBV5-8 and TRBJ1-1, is EAGVTQSPTHLIKTRGQQATLRCSPISGHTSVYWYQQALGLGLQFLLWYDEGEERNRGNFPPRFSGRQFPNYSSELNVNALELEDSALYLCASSLMVRTGGDVRTEAFFGQGTRLTVV.

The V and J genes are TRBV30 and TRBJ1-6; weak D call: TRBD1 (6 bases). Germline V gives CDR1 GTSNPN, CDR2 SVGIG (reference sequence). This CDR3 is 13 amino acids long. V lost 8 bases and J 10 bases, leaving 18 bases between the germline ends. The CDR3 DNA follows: TGTGCCGGCTGTACAGGGAGCAACTCACCCCTCCACTTT. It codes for CAGCTGSNSPLHF.

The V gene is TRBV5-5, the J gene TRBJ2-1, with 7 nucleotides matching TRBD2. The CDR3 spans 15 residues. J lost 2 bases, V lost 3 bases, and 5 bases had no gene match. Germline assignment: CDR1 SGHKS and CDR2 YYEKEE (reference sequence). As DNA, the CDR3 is TGTGCCAGCAGCTCCCTAGCGGATCCCTACAATGAGCAGTTCTTC. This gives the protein CASSSLADPYNEQFF. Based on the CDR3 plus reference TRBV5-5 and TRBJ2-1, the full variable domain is DAGVTQSPTHLIKTRGQQVTLRCSPISGHKSVSWYQQVLGQGPQFIFQYYEKEERGRGNFPDRFSARQFPNYSSELNVNALLLGDSALYLCASSSLADPYNEQFFGPGTRLTVL.

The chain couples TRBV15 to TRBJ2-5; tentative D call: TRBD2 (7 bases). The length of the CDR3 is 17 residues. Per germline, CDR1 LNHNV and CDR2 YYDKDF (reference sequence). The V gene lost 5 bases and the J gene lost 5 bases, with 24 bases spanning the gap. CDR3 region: CATSPKKGGTGIETQYF. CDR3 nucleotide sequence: TGTGCCACCAGCCCAAAGAAGGGGGGGACTGGAATCGAGACCCAGTACTTC.

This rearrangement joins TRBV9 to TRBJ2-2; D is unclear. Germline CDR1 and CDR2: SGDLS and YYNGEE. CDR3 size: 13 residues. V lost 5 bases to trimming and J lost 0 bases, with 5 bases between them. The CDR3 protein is CASRRANTGELFF. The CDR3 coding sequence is TGTGCCAGCAGGCGTGCGAACACCGGGGAGCTGTTTTTT.

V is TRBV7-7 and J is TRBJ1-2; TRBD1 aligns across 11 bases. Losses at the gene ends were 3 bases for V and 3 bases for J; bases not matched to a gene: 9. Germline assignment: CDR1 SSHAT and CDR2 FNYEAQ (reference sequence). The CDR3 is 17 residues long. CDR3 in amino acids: CASSFEDRGLPHYGYTF. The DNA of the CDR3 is TGTGCCAGCAGCTTTGAGGACAGGGGGCTCCCCCACTATGGCTACACCTTC.

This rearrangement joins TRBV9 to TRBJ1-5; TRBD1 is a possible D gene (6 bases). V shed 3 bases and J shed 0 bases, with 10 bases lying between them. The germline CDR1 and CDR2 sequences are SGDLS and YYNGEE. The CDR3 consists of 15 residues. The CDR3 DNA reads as TGTGCCAGCAGCGAGACAGGACTTAGCAATCAGCCCCAGCATTTT. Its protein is CASSETGLSNQPQHF.

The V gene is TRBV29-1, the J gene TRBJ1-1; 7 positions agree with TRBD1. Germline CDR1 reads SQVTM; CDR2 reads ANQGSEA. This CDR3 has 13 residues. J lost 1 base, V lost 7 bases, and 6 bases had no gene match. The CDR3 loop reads CSGTTGTNTEAFF. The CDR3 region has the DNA TGCAGCGGGACGACAGGGACGAACACTGAAGCTTTCTTT.

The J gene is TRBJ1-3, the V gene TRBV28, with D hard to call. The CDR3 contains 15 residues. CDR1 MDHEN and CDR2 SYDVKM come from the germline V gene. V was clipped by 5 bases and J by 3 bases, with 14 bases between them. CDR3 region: CASSPWEEVGNTIYF. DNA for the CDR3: TGTGCCAGCAGTCCCTGGGAGGAGGTTGGAAACACCATATATTTT.

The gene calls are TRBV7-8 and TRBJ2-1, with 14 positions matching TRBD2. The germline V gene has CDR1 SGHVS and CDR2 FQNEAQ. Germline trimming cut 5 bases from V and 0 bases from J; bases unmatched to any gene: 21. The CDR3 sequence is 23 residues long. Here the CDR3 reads CASSQIGTSGRPPYYSSYNEQFF. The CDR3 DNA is TGTGCCAGCAGCCAAATCGGGACTAGCGGGAGACCTCCTTATTATAGCTCCTACAATGAGCAGTTCTTC. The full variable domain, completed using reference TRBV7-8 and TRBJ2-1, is GAGVSQSPRYKVAKRGQDVALRCDPISGHVSLFWYQQALGQGPEFLTYFQNEAQLDKSGLPSDRFFAERPEGSVSTLKIQRTQQEDSAVYLCASSQIGTSGRPPYYSSYNEQFFGPGTRLTVL.

The CDR3 coding sequence is TGTGCCAGCAGACGCATTTACTATGCCAGGGGGCAGACGGGTATTAGGACGACGGGGGAGCAGTACTTC. Encoded protein: CASRRIYYARGQTGIRTTGEQYF. J is TRBJ2-7 and V is TRBV28; TRBD1 matches at 8 bases. Germline CDR1 is MDHEN and CDR2 is SYDVKM. The V and J ends lost 6 bases and 7 bases, in that order; junction bases with no gene match: 38. This CDR3 is built from 23 residues.

CDR3 sequence: CASSFRQHTGELFF. CDR3 coding DNA: TGTGCCAGTAGCTTTAGACAGCACACCGGGGAGCTGTTTTTT. This chain uses TRBV19 with TRBJ2-2; D may be TRBD1 (5 bases). In germline, CDR1 is LNHDA, CDR2 SQIVND (reference sequence). V lost 6 bases, J lost 3 bases, and 11 bases lay in between. The CDR3 runs to 14 residues.

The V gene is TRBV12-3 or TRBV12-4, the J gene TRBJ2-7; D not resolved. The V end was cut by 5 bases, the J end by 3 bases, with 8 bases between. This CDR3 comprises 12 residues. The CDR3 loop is CASSPNFYEQYF. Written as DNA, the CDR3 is TGTGCCAGCAGTCCCAATTTCTACGAGCAGTACTTC.

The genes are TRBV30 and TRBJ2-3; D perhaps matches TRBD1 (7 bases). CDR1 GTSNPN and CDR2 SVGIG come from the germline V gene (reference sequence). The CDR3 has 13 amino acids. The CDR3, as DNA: TGTGCAATCAGGGGGGATAATACAGATACGCAGTATTTT. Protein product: CAIRGDNTDTQYF.

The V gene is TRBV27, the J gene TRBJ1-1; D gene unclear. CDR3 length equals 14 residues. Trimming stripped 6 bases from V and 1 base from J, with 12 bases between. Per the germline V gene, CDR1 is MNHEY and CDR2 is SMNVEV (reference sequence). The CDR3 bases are TGTGCCAGCAGGCCAGACACTGAGAACACTGAAGCTTTCTTT. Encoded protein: CASRPDTENTEAFF.

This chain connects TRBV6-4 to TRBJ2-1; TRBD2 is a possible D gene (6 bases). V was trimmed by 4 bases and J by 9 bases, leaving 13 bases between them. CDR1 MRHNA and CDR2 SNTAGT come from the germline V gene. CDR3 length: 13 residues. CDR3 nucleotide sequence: TGTGCCAGCAGTGTGGACTATAGGTCTGAGCAGTTCTTC. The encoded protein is CASSVDYRSEQFF.

The CDR3 sequence: CSASLASSTDTQYF. CDR3 nucleotide sequence: TGCAGTGCTAGTCTCGCGTCTAGCACAGATACGCAGTATTTT. The V and J genes are TRBV20-1 and TRBJ2-3, with D uncertain. The CDR3 runs to 14 residues. V was trimmed by 3 bases and J by 0 bases, leaving 10 bases between them. Germline CDR1 is DFQATT and CDR2 is SNEGSKA (reference sequence).

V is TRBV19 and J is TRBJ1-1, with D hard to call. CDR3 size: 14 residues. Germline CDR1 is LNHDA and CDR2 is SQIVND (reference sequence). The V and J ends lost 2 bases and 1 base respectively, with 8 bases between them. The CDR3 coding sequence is TGTGCCAGTAGTATAATCGAGGGGAACACTGAAGCTTTCTTT. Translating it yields CASSIIEGNTEAFF.

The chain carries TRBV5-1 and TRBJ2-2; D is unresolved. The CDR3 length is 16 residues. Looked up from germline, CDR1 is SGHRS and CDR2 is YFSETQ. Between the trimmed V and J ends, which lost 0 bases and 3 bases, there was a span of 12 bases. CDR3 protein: CASSLGLGQDTGELFF. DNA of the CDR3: TGCGCCAGCAGCTTGGGTTTGGGTCAGGACACCGGGGAGCTGTTTTTT.

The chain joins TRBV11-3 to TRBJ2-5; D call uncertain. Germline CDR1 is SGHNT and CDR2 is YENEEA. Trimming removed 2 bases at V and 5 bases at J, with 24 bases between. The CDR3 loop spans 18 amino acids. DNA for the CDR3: TGTGCCAGCAGCTTAAGCTACACCCCGGGTGCCCCAAGGGAGACCCAGTACTTC. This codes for CASSLSYTPGAPRETQYF.

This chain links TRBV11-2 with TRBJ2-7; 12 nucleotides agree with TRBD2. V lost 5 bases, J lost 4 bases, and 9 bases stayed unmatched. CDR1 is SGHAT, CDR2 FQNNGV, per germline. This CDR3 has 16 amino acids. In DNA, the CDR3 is TGTGCCAGCAGCCCACTAGCGGGAGGAGGGCGGTACGAGCAGTACTTC. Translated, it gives CASSPLAGGGRYEQYF.

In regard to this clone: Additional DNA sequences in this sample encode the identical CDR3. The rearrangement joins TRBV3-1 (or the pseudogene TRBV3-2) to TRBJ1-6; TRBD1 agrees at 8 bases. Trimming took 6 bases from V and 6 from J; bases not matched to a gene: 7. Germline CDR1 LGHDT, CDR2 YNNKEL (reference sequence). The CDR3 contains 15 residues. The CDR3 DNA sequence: TGTGCCAGCAGTCAGGGGACAGGAATTAATTCACCCCTCCACTTT. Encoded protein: CASSQGTGINSPLHF.

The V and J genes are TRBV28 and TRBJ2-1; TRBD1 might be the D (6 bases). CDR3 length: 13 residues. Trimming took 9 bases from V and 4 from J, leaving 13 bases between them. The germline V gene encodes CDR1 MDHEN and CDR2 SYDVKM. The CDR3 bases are TGTGCCAGGGGGGACATGGGATACAATGAGCAGTTCTTC. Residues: CARGDMGYNEQFF.

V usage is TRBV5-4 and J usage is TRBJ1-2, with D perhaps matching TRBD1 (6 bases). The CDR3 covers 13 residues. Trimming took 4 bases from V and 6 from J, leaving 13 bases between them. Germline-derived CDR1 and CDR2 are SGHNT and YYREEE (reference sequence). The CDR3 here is CASSPRTADGYTF. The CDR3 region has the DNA TGTGCCAGCAGCCCCAGGACAGCTGATGGCTACACCTTC.

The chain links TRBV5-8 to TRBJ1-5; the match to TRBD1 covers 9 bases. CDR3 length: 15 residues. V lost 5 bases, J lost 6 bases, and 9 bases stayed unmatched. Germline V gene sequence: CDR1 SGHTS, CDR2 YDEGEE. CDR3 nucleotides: TGTGCCAGCAGTCGAAACCGGGACAGGGCTCAGCCCCAGCATTTT. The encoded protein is CASSRNRDRAQPQHF.